This TCR beta chain comes out of a study of high-grade serous ovarian cancer treatment subgroups. Study at large: Mean per sample: about 14,000 reads, some 7,500 unique TCR beta rearrangements. Overall study results and limits: Repertoire analysis covered CDR3 alone, not CDR1 or CDR2.

The CDR3 runs 13 residues. CDR1 is SGHRS and CDR2 is YFSETQ in the germline V gene. The ends were cut back, 5 bases at V and 5 bases at J, with 13 bases in the middle. Remarks on this clone: The antigen remains unidentified.

Tumor tissue was taken before any definitive surgery or chemotherapy was given. The method was immunoSEQ multiplex PCR; TCRdb's version includes in-frame clones alone and lacks a portion of them. The table has around 15,000 clones, approximately 76% seen once. This sequence joins TRBV5-1 and TRBJ2-5; TRBD1 might be the D (5 bases). The sequence derives from a human donor with high-grade serous ovarian cancer. Sequencing was carried out using tumor tissue. DNA for the CDR3: TGCGCCAGCAGTCAGGGAAGTTTCGAGACCCAGTACTTC. Translated, it gives CASSQGSFETQYF.